Each of the 13 T cell receptor beta chains below was sequenced from the same sample in a study of T cell repertoires in cytomegalovirus infection. From the reads, TCRdb called clonotypes with MiXCR, one entry per CDR3 protein. The sample lists 380,000 or so distinct CDR3 sequences, about 34% occurring once. Their recognized antigens are unknown. This material consisted of cultured PBMCs, taken from culture after CMV antigen stimulation. All receptors come from a human donor in good health (CMV status not recorded). Some clones in this sample may be carry-over from other donors' samples.

This clonotype was detected only a few times. The V gene is TRBV4-3, the J gene TRBJ2-4; 9 nucleotides line up with TRBD2. Germline V lookup: CDR1 LGHNA, CDR2 YSLEER. The CDR3 length is 17 residues. V trimming: 3 bases; J trimming: 0 bases; junction bases outside the gene matches: 6. The CDR3 protein is CASSQDLAGIAKNIQYF. In DNA, the CDR3 is TGCGCCAGCAGCCAGGACCTAGCGGGAATAGCCAAAAACATTCAGTACTTC.

The V call is TRBV7-8, the J call TRBJ1-1, with 10 bases matching TRBD1. Losses at the gene ends were 5 bases for V and 5 bases for J; bases not matched to a gene: 8. This CDR3 is built from 15 residues. Germline V lookup: CDR1 SGHVS, CDR2 FQNEAQ. CDR3 residues: CASSGTGTGETEAFF. CDR3 nucleotide sequence: TGTGCCAGCAGCGGAACCGGGACAGGGGAGACTGAAGCTTTCTTT.

The chain uses TRBV7-2 and TRBJ1-2; D is perhaps TRBD1 (6 bases). Germline V gives CDR1 SGHTA, CDR2 FQGNSA. This CDR3 is built from 12 residues. Trimming took off 5 bases at V and 7 bases at J, with 11 bases between the two ends. This CDR3 reads CASSRDKVGYTF. Here the CDR3 DNA reads TGTGCCAGCAGCAGGGACAAGGTTGGCTACACCTTC.

CDR3 coding DNA: TGTGCCAGCAGCGTAGGACAGGGGGCTGATTCACCCCTCCACTTT. This encodes CASSVGQGADSPLHF. This chain links TRBV9 with TRBJ1-6; 10 bases match TRBD1. Germline trimming cut 0 bases from V and 8 bases from J; bases unmatched to any gene: 2. CDR1 and CDR2 from the germline V gene are SGDLS and YYNGEE. There are 15 residues in the CDR3.

This chain joins TRBV24-1 and TRBJ2-7, with a weak D call TRBD1 (5 bases). Trimming removed 5 bases at V and 6 bases at J, with 13 bases between. The CDR3 extends over 13 amino acids. In germline, CDR1 is KGHDR, CDR2 SFDVKD. The CDR3 DNA follows: TGTGCCACCAGTGGGACCAGGGTCTCCGAGCAGTACTTC. Translated: CATSGTRVSEQYF.

The rearrangement links TRBV7-2 to TRBJ2-2; TRBD2 matches 15 bases. The ends lost 4 bases at V and 7 bases at J; junction bases unmatched: 4. Germline assignment: CDR1 SGHTA and CDR2 FQGNSA. The CDR3 extends over 16 amino acids. CDR3 coding DNA: TGTGCCAGCAGCTCTGGACTAGCGGGAGGGCACGGGGAGCTGTTTTTT. Amino acids: CASSSGLAGGHGELFF. Based on the CDR3 plus reference TRBV7-2 and TRBJ2-2, the full variable domain is GAGVSQSPSNKVTEKGKDVELRCDPISGHTALYWYRQSLGQGLEFLIYFQGNSAPDKSGLPSDRFSAERTGGSVSTLTIQRTQQEDSAVYLCASSSGLAGGHGELFFGEGSRLTVL.

CDR3 sequence reads: CASSHGGARSTEAFF. CDR3 in DNA: TGCGCCAGCAGCCACGGGGGCGCGAGGAGCACTGAAGCTTTCTTT. V and J are TRBV4-1 and TRBJ1-1; D perhaps matches TRBD1 (6 bases). The V gene lost 3 bases and the J gene lost 4 bases, with 15 bases spanning the gap. The CDR3 length is 15 residues. Germline V gene sequence: CDR1 MGHRA, CDR2 YSYEKL.

The chain uses TRBV29-1 and TRBJ2-2; the match to TRBD2 covers 11 bases. Germline values: CDR1 SQVTM, CDR2 ANQGSEA. The CDR3 is 15 residues long. V was pared by 3 bases and J by 5 bases, with 5 bases of the junction left unmatched. The CDR3 sequence is CSVDTSGSRTGELFF. CDR3 nucleotide sequence: TGCAGCGTTGACACTAGCGGGAGTCGGACCGGGGAGCTGTTTTTT.

CDR3 sequence: CASSYSGGSYEQYV. CDR3 sequence (DNA): TGTGCCAGCAGTTACTCTGGCGGGTCCTACGAGCAGTACGTC. The rearrangement joins TRBV6-2 or TRBV6-3 to TRBJ2-7; D may be TRBD2 (5 bases). The CDR3 totals 14 residues. Germline V gene sequence: CDR1 MNHEY, CDR2 SVGEGT. Trimming shortened V by 0 bases and J by 1 base, and 7 bases separated the two germline ends.

The V and J genes are TRBV6-6 and TRBJ1-1, with D possibly being TRBD1 (5 bases). Per the germline V gene, CDR1 is MNHNY and CDR2 is SVGAGI (reference sequence). This CDR3 is 13 amino acids long. Deletions cut 5 bases from V and 3 bases from J, with 10 bases between. CDR3 amino acids: CASSIGGDTEAFF. The DNA of the CDR3 is TGTGCCAGCAGTATCGGGGGTGACACTGAAGCTTTCTTT.

V and J are TRBV28 and TRBJ2-1; TRBD2 agrees at 9 bases. Losses at the gene ends were 7 bases for V and 7 bases for J; bases not matched to a gene: 5. The CDR3 is made up of 13 amino acids. Germline CDR1 is MDHEN and CDR2 is SYDVKM. The chain's CDR3 is CASISGRGNEQFF. The DNA of the CDR3 is TGTGCCAGCATTAGCGGGAGAGGTAATGAGCAGTTCTTC.

This clonotype came up a few times. This chain uses TRBV7-9 with TRBJ2-2; D is unresolved. V lost 3 bases, J lost 2 bases, and 4 bases lay in between. CDR1 is SEHNR, CDR2 FQNEAQ, per germline (reference sequence). The CDR3 totals 13 residues. The CDR3 DNA sequence: TGTGCCAGCAGCTTCTACAACACCGGGGAGCTGTTTTTT. This gives the protein CASSFYNTGELFF.

This clonotype has ten or more counts. The CDR3 region is CASSSRWGGNTGELFF. DNA of the CDR3: TGTGCCAGCAGCTCCCGGTGGGGGGGGAACACCGGGGAGCTGTTTTTT. This chain uses TRBV7-2 with TRBJ2-2; 7 nucleotides align to TRBD2. V lost 4 bases to trimming and J lost 1 base; unmatched junction nucleotides: 6. The germline V gene has CDR1 SGHTA and CDR2 FQGNSA. CDR3 size: 16 residues.